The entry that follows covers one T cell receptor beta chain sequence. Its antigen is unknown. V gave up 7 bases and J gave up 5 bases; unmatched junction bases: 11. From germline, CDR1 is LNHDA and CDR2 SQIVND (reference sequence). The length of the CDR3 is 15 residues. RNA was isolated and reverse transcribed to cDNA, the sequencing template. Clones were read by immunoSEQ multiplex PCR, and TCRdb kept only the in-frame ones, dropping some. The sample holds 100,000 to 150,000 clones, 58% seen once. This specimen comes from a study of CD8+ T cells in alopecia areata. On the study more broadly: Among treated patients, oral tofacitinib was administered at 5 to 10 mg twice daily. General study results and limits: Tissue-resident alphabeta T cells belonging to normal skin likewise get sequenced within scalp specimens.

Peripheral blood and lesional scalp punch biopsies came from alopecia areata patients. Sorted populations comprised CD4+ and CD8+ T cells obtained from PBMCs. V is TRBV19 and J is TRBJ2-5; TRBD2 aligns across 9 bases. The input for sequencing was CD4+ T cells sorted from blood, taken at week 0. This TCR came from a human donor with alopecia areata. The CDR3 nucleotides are TGTGCCAGTAACCGTATAGCGGGAGATAGCGAGACCCAGTACTTC. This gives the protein CASNRIAGDSETQYF.